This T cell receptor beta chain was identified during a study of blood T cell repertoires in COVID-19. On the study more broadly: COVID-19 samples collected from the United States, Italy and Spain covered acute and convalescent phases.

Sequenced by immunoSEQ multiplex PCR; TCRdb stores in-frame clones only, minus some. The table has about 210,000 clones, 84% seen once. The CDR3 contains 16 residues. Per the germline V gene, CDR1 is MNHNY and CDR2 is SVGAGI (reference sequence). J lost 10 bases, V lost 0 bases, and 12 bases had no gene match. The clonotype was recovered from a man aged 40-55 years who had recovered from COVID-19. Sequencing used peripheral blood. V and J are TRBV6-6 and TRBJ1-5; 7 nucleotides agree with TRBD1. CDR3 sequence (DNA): TGTGCCAGCAGTTACTCGACGGGACAGACATTTCAACCCCAGCATTTT. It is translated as CASSYSTGQTFQPQHF.